These T cell receptor beta chains were read from a single sample in a study of T cells in Graves' hyperthyroidism and ophthalmopathy. TCRdb ran MiXCR on the multiplex PCR reads and lists one entry per CDR3 protein. The sample has roughly 380,000 distinct CDR3 sequences; approximately 15% are singletons. The sequenced material came from blood. The receptor source for this set is a woman aged 55-70 years with Graves' hyperthyroidism. The CDR3 runs from the conserved cysteine through the conserved F or W. The order of the fields is J gene, V gene, D gene, clone size, CDR3 DNA, CDR3 protein. D genes are given only for firm matches. Where a row states a size, it is once, few, many or the class of an expanded clone; other rows omit it.

>TRBJ1-5|TRBV12-3/TRBV12-4|-|many
TGTGCCAGCAGTTTTTTGGAACGGAGCATTGCGAGAATGGGCAATCAGCCCCAGCATTTT
CASSFLERSIARMGNQPQHF
>TRBJ1-1|TRBV6-2/TRBV6-3|-|few
TGTGCCAGCAGTTACTCGATGGGAGCCCTATCTGAAGCTTTCTTT
CASSYSMGALSEAFF
>TRBJ2-2|TRBV15|TRBD2|-
TGTGCCGCCAGCAGACATAAATTTGCGGGAGACGGCGGGGAGCTGTTTTTT
CAASRHKFAGDGGELFF
>TRBJ2-2|TRBV5-4|TRBD2|-
TGTGCCAGCAGCTCCCCTGGCGGGAGTCGGGACACCGGGGAGCTGTTTTTT
CASSSPGGSRDTGELFF
>TRBJ1-3|TRBV27|-|many
TGTGCCAGCAGCCCGGACCGATTCTCTGGAAACACCATATATTTT
CASSPDRFSGNTIYF
>TRBJ2-2|TRBV11-2|-|many
TGTGCCAGCAGTGGAGCGAACACCGGGGAGCTGTTTTTT
CASSGANTGELFF
>TRBJ2-3|TRBV27|-|many
TGTGCCAGCAGTTTAAACTTTTTGCGGATAAGCGGATCAGATACGCAGTATTTT
CASSLNFLRISGSDTQYF
>TRBJ2-7|TRBV20-1|-|few
TGCAGTGCTAGAGAAGCAAACTGGGCTAGCAGCTACGAGCAGTACTTC
CSAREANWASSYEQYF
>TRBJ2-7|TRBV19|TRBD1|few
TGTGCCAGTAGTAGAAACCGGGACAGGACAACCTACGAGCAGTACTTC
CASSRNRDRTTYEQYF
>TRBJ2-5|TRBV28|-|many
TGTGCCAGCAGTTTTTCGCCTCGTCACCAAGAGACCCAGTACTTC
CASSFSPRHQETQYF